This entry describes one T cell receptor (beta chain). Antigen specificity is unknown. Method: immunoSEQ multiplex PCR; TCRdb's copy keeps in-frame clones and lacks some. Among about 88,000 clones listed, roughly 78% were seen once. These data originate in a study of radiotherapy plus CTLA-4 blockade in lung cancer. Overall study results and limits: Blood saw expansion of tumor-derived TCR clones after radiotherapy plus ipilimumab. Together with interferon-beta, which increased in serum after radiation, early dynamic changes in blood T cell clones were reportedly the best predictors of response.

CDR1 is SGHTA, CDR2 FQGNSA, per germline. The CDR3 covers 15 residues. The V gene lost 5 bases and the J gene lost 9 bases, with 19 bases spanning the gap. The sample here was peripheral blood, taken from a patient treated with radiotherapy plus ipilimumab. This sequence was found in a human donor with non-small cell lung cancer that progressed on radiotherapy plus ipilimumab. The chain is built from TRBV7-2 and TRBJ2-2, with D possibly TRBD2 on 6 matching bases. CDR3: CASSQSGLQGRELFF. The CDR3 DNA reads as TGTGCCAGCAGCCAATCCGGACTACAAGGCCGGGAGCTGTTTTTT.